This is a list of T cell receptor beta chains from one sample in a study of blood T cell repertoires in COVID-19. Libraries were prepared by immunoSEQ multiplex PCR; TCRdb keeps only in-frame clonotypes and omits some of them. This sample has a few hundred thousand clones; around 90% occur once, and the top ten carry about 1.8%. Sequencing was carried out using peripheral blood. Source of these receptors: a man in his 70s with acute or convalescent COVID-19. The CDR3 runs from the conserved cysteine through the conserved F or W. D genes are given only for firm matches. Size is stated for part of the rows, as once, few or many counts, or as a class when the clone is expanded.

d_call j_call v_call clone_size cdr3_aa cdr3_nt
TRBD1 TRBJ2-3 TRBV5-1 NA CASSLGTGEGYF TGCGCCAGCAGCTTGGGGACAGGGGAGGGGTATTTT
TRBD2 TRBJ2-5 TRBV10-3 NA CAIGREGLGSQETQYF TGTGCCATCGGCAGGGAGGGGTTGGGTTCCCAAGAGACCCAGTACTTC
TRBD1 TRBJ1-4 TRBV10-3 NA CASMGQRNEKLFF TGTGCCAGTATGGGACAGAGAAATGAAAAACTGTTTTTT
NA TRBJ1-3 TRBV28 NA CASSSSGGQRFGNTIYF TGTGCCAGCAGTTCCTCGGGAGGGCAACGGTTTGGAAACACCATATATTTT
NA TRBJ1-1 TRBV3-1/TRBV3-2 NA CASSIPGLNTEAFF TGTGCCAGCAGTATCCCAGGGTTGAACACTGAAGCTTTCTTT
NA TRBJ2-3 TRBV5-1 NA CASTPGHFGADTQYF TGCGCCAGCACCCCTGGACACTTCGGCGCAGATACGCAGTATTTT
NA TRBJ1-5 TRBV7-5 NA CVRSLARTGVDQPQHF TGTGTCAGAAGCTTAGCCAGGACAGGGGTGGATCAGCCCCAGCATTTT
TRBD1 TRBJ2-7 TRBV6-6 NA CASSYLGTGNHEQYF TGTGCCAGCAGTTACCTCGGGACAGGTAACCACGAGCAGTACTTC
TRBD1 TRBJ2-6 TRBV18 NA CASSLGQGVAGANVLTF TGTGCCAGCTCCCTGGGACAGGGAGTGGCTGGGGCCAACGTCCTGACTTTC
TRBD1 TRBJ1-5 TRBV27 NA CASSPRTGMGNQPQHF TGTGCCAGCAGTCCTCGGACAGGGATGGGCAATCAGCCCCAGCATTTT
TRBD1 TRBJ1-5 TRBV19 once CASSIPQTGGWSNQPQHF TGTGCCAGTAGTATACCGCAGACAGGGGGCTGGAGCAATCAGCCCCAGCATTTT
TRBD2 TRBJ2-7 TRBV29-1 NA CSVEGTSGSSYEQYF TGCAGCGTTGAAGGGACTAGCGGGAGCTCCTACGAGCAGTACTTC
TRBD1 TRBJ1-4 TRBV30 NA CAWKGAKEKLFF TGTGCCTGGAAGGGGGCGAAGGAAAAACTGTTTTTT
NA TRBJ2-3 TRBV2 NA CASKAERTDTQYF TGTGCCAGCAAGGCGGAGCGCACAGATACGCAGTATTTT
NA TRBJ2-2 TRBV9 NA CASSATGNTGELFF TGTGCCAGCAGTGCTACAGGGAACACCGGGGAGCTGTTTTTT
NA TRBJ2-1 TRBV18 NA CASSPTGREQFF TGTGCCAGCTCACCGACTGGAAGGGAGCAGTTCTTC
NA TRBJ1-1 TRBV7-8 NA CASSLLTRQATEAFF TGTGCCAGCAGCTTATTAACAAGACAGGCCACTGAAGCTTTCTTT
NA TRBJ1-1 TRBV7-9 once CASSLGTTAFF TGTGCCAGCAGCCTGGGGACAACAGCTTTCTTT
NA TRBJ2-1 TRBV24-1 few CATSETRDYNEQFF TGTGCCACCAGTGAAACCAGGGACTACAATGAGCAGTTCTTC
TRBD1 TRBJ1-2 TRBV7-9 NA CASSLTRDRYGYTF TGTGCCAGCAGCTTAACTAGGGACAGATATGGCTACACCTTC
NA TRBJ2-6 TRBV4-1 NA CASSPQVGANVLTF TGCGCCAGCAGCCCGCAGGTTGGGGCCAACGTCCTGACTTTC
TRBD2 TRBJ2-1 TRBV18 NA CASSPPAGGRQFF TGTGCCAGCTCACCACCAGCGGGAGGTAGGCAGTTCTTC
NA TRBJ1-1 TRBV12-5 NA CASGLGGVTEAFF TGTGCTAGTGGTTTGGGGGGAGTCACTGAAGCTTTCTTT
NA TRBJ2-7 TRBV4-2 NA CASSQAGDSYEQYF TGTGCCAGCAGCCAAGCAGGGGACTCCTACGAGCAGTACTTC
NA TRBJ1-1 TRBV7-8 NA CASYSGIEAFF TGTGCCAGCTACTCGGGAATCGAAGCTTTCTTT
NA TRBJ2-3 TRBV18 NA CASSPVRGADTQYF TGTGCCAGCTCACCCGTTCGAGGCGCAGATACGCAGTATTTT
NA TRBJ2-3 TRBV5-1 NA CASSLAQITDTQYF TGCGCCAGCAGCTTGGCTCAGATCACAGATACGCAGTATTTT
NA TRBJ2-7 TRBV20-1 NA CSASLRATPYEQYF TGCAGTGCTAGTCTGCGGGCCACCCCCTACGAGCAGTACTTC